Each of the 24 T cell receptor beta chains below was sequenced from the same sample in a study of cytomegalovirus exposure and HLA in healthy donors. Vbeta (60) and Jbeta (13) primers were used in the PCR. The repertoire was sequenced with immunoSEQ multiplex PCR; TCRdb's copy has only in-frame clones and lacks some. The sample lists some 200,000 clones, 75% to 90% occurring once. Material for sequencing was PBMCs. These receptors were obtained from a woman aged 18 to 35 in good health and CMV-seronegative.

This chain links TRBV9 with TRBJ2-1, with TRBD1 matching 7 bases. This CDR3 contains 15 residues. Unmatched junction bases numbered 11, after V lost 7 bases and J lost 4 bases. Germline V gene sequence: CDR1 SGDLS, CDR2 YYNGEE. CDR3 in amino acids: CASGPLTGAYNEQFF. In nucleotides, the CDR3 is TGTGCCAGCGGGCCGCTTACAGGGGCATACAATGAGCAGTTCTTC. The full variable domain, in which reference TRBV9 and TRBJ2-1 provide the parts outside the CDR3, is DSGVTQTPKHLITATGQRVTLRCSPRSGDLSVYWYQQSLDQGLQFLIQYYNGEERAKGNILERFSAQQFPDLHSELNLSSLELGDSALYFCASGPLTGAYNEQFFGPGTRLTVL.

This chain links TRBV30 with TRBJ2-1; 7 bases align to TRBD2. J gave up 4 bases and V 4 bases, and 10 bases lay outside the gene matches. Germline assignment: CDR1 GTSNPN and CDR2 SVGIG (reference sequence). The CDR3 consists of 15 residues. CDR3 sequence (DNA): TGTGCCTGGACTAATCCGGGACTATATTACAATGAGCAGTTCTTC. It translates to CAWTNPGLYYNEQFF.

V usage is TRBV5-1 and J usage is TRBJ2-5; maybe TRBD2 (6 bases). The CDR3 runs 14 residues. From germline, CDR1 is SGHRS and CDR2 YFSETQ. Trimming took off 1 base at V and 5 bases at J, with 12 bases between the two ends. As DNA, the CDR3 is TGCGCCAGCAGCTTGACTCCGGCGGGGGAGACCCAGTACTTC. Protein sequence: CASSLTPAGETQYF.

The J gene is TRBJ2-1, the V gene TRBV9, with a weak D call TRBD2 (6 bases). V was clipped by 3 bases and J by 1 base, with 11 bases between them. Germline V gives CDR1 SGDLS, CDR2 YYNGEE. The CDR3 has 15 residues. This CDR3 is CASSGSGRSYNEQFF. CDR3 coding DNA: TGTGCCAGCAGCGGTAGCGGTAGGTCCTACAATGAGCAGTTCTTC.

This chain uses TRBV6-5 with TRBJ1-5; D is perhaps TRBD1 (5 bases). V dropped 11 bases and J dropped 4 bases, with 9 bases sitting between them. Germline loops: CDR1 MNHEY, CDR2 SVGAGI. The CDR3 has 11 amino acids. The CDR3 spells CAAGGNQPQHF. DNA of the CDR3: TGTGCCGCGGGGGGGAATCAGCCCCAGCATTTT.

V usage is TRBV9 and J usage is TRBJ1-2; tentatively, D is TRBD1 (5 bases). CDR1 and CDR2 (germline): SGDLS, YYNGEE. The V end was cut by 0 bases, the J end by 5 bases, with 11 bases between. The CDR3 is 14 amino acids. The CDR3: CASSVDGGGYGYTF. In DNA, the CDR3 is TGTGCCAGCAGCGTAGACGGGGGGGGATATGGCTACACCTTC.

The chain uses TRBV10-1 and TRBJ2-4; 10 bases fit TRBD2. Per germline, CDR1 WNHNN and CDR2 SYGVQD (reference sequence). CDR3 length equals 14 residues. Trimming took 4 bases from V and 9 from J; bases not matched to a gene: 6. The CDR3, as DNA: TGCGCCAGCAGTGCAGCGGGGGGGCCCGGCATTCAGTACTTC. Translation: CASSAAGGPGIQYF.

The chain is built from TRBV6-5 and TRBJ1-6, with a weak D call TRBD1 (5 bases). The CDR3 extends over 15 amino acids. V lost 0 bases, J lost 6 bases, and 9 bases lay in between. Germline assignment: CDR1 MNHEY and CDR2 SVGAGI. CDR3 amino acids: CASSYSNRFNSPLHF. CDR3 bases: TGTGCCAGCAGTTACTCGAACAGGTTTAATTCACCCCTCCACTTT.

V and J are TRBV4-3 and TRBJ1-1; 8 bases are a match to TRBD1. V shed 3 bases, J shed 1 base, and the junction held 10 bases outside the gene matches. In germline, CDR1 is LGHNA, CDR2 YSLEER. This CDR3 is built from 17 residues. The CDR3 protein is CASSHFFRDRQNTEAFF. CDR3 bases: TGCGCCAGCAGCCATTTCTTCCGGGACAGGCAGAACACTGAAGCTTTCTTT.

This chain joins TRBV4-3 and TRBJ2-5; no clear D gene. Germline loops: CDR1 LGHNA, CDR2 YSLEER. V was cut by 0 bases and J by 5 bases, with 10 bases left in between. This CDR3 spans 14 amino acids. The chain's CDR3 is CASSQDKQTETQYF. DNA for the CDR3: TGCGCCAGCAGCCAAGATAAGCAAACGGAGACCCAGTACTTC.

The chain couples TRBV6-6 to TRBJ1-2, with a tentative D call TRBD1 (5 bases). The V end was cut by 7 bases, the J end by 4 bases, with 22 bases between. This CDR3 contains 16 residues. CDR1 MNHNY and CDR2 SVGAGI come from the germline V gene (reference sequence). CDR3 protein: CASTPPGRQLPYGYTF. The DNA for the CDR3 is TGTGCCAGCACCCCACCCGGGAGACAGCTTCCCTATGGCTACACCTTC.

The chain employs TRBV11-2 and TRBJ2-5; 7 bases align to TRBD2. The J segment lost 7 bases and the V segment lost 5 bases, leaving 1 base of the junction unmatched. Per germline, CDR1 SGHAT and CDR2 FQNNGV. The CDR3 sequence is 11 residues long. The CDR3 is CASSPGGTQYF. Here the CDR3 DNA reads TGTGCCAGCAGCCCGGGGGGGACCCAGTACTTC.

The chain employs TRBV7-9 and TRBJ2-1; D possibly corresponds to TRBD2 (5 bases). CDR1 and CDR2 from the germline V gene are SEHNR and FQNEAQ (reference sequence). Trimming stripped 1 base from V and 3 bases from J, with 7 bases between. The CDR3 is 14 residues long. Written as DNA, the CDR3 is TGTGCCAGCAGCTTAGGGGCGGGCTACAATGAGCAGTTCTTC. Translation gives CASSLGAGYNEQFF.

This chain links TRBV20-1 with TRBJ1-1; possible D gene TRBD1, 6 bases. Germline V gives CDR1 DFQATT, CDR2 SNEGSKA (reference sequence). V was cut by 6 bases and J by 6 bases, with 11 bases left in between. The CDR3 has 11 residues. CDR3 nucleotides: TGCAGTGCCACAGGGAAGGCTGAAGCTTTCTTT. This gives the protein CSATGKAEAFF.

This chain uses TRBV19 with TRBJ1-1, with D possibly TRBD1 on 5 matching bases. This CDR3 region has 12 residues. Trimming removed 8 bases from V and 2 bases from J, with 9 bases in between. Germline lookup yields CDR1 LNHDA and CDR2 SQIVND (reference sequence). CDR3 bases: TGTGCCAGTGGCGGGGCCAACACTGAAGCTTTCTTT. Protein: CASGGANTEAFF.

The chain employs TRBV2 and TRBJ2-5; 8 bases are a match to TRBD2. The J call is in doubt because the DNA end fits TRBJ2-7 better. This CDR3 spans 17 amino acids. The germline gives CDR1 SNHLY, CDR2 FYNNEI. CDR3 sequence (DNA): TGTGCCAGCAGTGAAAGGGTTCGGCGGGGGGTTGCCTACGAGCAGTACTTC. Translation: CASSERVRRGVAYEQYF.

The genes are TRBV6-1 and TRBJ1-2, with 7 bases aligning to TRBD1. V shed 1 base and J 8 bases; nucleotides not matched to a gene: 4. This CDR3 has 13 amino acids. Germline CDR1 and CDR2: MNHNS and SASEGT. CDR3 sequence reads: CASSEEQGGGYTF. CDR3 DNA: TGTGCCAGCAGTGAAGAGCAGGGGGGCGGCTACACCTTC.

The chain joins TRBV7-5 to TRBJ2-1; the table assigns TRBD2, which was not confirmed against the DNA. TRBV7-5 is a pseudogene locus. This CDR3 spans 16 amino acids. The CDR3 is CVRSPPSLAGGKEQFF. CDR3 bases: TGTGTCAGAAGCCCACCCAGCCTAGCGGGAGGGAAGGAGCAGTTCTTC.

CDR3 nucleotide sequence: TGTGCCAGCAGCTTAGCCGGGAGGAGCTCCTACGAGCAGTACTTC. Its translation is CASSLAGRSSYEQYF. The chain combines TRBV7-6 with TRBJ2-7, with 7 bases identical to TRBD2. Germline V lookup: CDR1 SGHVS, CDR2 FNYEAQ. The CDR3 is 15 amino acids. J gave up 0 bases and V 0 bases, and 2 bases lay outside the gene matches. Full variable domain (outside the CDR3, taken from reference TRBV7-6 and TRBJ2-7): GAGVSQSPRYKVTKRGQDVALRCDPISGHVSLYWYRQALGQGPEFLTYFNYEAQQDKSGLPNDRFSAERPEGSISTLTIQRTEQRDSAMYRCASSLAGRSSYEQYFGPGTRLTVT.

The genes are TRBV7-2 and TRBJ1-2, with 8 bases aligning to TRBD1. The germline V gene has CDR1 SGHTA and CDR2 FQGNSA. The V and J ends lost 1 base and 5 bases, in that order; junction bases with no gene match: 6. The CDR3 runs 15 residues. CDR3 sequence: CASSLGPGGVYGYTF. CDR3 in DNA: TGTGCCAGCAGCTTAGGACCAGGGGGCGTATATGGCTACACCTTC.

J is TRBJ2-4 and V is TRBV6-6, with D possibly being TRBD1 (5 bases). V lost 2 bases, J lost 1 base, and 9 bases lay in between. The CDR3 extends over 15 amino acids. Germline CDR1 MNHNY, CDR2 SVGAGI (reference sequence). CDR3 in amino acids: CASSYVQVAKNIQYF. In DNA, the CDR3 is TGTGCCAGCAGTTACGTACAGGTTGCCAAAAACATTCAGTACTTC.

This clone was observed a single time. This chain joins TRBV14 and TRBJ1-6, with 8 bases that match TRBD1. Germline loops: CDR1 SGHDN, CDR2 FVKESK. Trimming took 4 bases from V and 6 from J; bases not matched to a gene: 14. The CDR3 is 18 residues long. Here the CDR3 DNA reads TGTGCCAGCAGCCCAGGACAGGGCCACGGTGGACGTAATTCACCCCTCCACTTT. Protein sequence: CASSPGQGHGGRNSPLHF. Variable domain in full (rest from reference TRBV14 and TRBJ1-6): EAGVTQFPSHSVIEKGQTVTLRCDPISGHDNLYWYRRVMGKEIKFLLHFVKESKQDESGMPNNRFLAERTGGTYSTLKVQPAELEDSGVYFCASSPGQGHGGRNSPLHFGNGTRLTVT.

The chain employs TRBV11-2 and TRBJ2-3; no definite D call. This CDR3 has 15 amino acids. Trimming removed 1 base from V and 0 bases from J, with 8 bases in between. Germline-derived CDR1 and CDR2 are SGHAT and FQNNGV. This CDR3 reads CASSLASESTDTQYF. The CDR3 DNA reads TGTGCCAGCAGCTTAGCGTCAGAAAGCACAGATACGCAGTATTTT.

The genes are TRBV30 and TRBJ2-7; tentative D call: TRBD2 (5 bases). The germline V gene encodes CDR1 GTSNPN and CDR2 SVGIG (reference sequence). Trimming stripped 4 bases from V and 6 bases from J, with 16 bases between. The CDR3 is made up of 13 amino acids. The CDR3 DNA sequence: TGTGCCTGGACCCTACGAGGGAGTCTCGAGCAGTACTTC. Protein sequence: CAWTLRGSLEQYF. The full variable domain, completed using reference TRBV30 and TRBJ2-7, is SQTIHQWPATLVQPVGSPLSLECTVEGTSNPNLYWYRQAAGRGLQLLFYSVGIGQISSEVPQNLSASRPQDRQFILSSKKLLLSDSGFYLCAWTLRGSLEQYFGPGTRLTVT.